This T cell receptor (beta chain) was recovered during a study of T cells in Graves' hyperthyroidism and ophthalmopathy. Every diagnosis used clinical symptoms, serum thyroxine and TRAb, thyroid ultrasound and orbital computed tomography. Amplification of TCR beta CDR3 regions was performed using RNA transcripts as template. Using the HTBI primer set, a first-round RT-PCR was run on the TCR CDR3. TCRdb re-called the multiplex PCR reads through MiXCR, storing one row per CDR3 protein. This sample has 450,000 to 600,000 distinct CDR3 sequences; 14% occur once, and the top ten carry roughly 13%. V lost 0 bases, J lost 5 bases, and 12 bases lay in between. Per the germline V gene, CDR1 is SGHRS and CDR2 is YFSETQ. The CDR3 consists of 14 residues. This clonotype has a count of ten or more.

The receptor comes from a woman in her thirties or forties with Graves' hyperthyroidism. The sequencing sample was made of blood. The J gene is TRBJ2-7, the V gene TRBV5-1, with D tentatively TRBD1 or TRBD2 (6 bases each). In nucleotides, the CDR3 is TGCGCCAGCAGCTTGGATGGGGGGCCCAACGAGCAGTACTTC. Its translation is CASSLDGGPNEQYF.